These T cell receptor beta chains were read from a single sample in a study of blood T cells in healthy people across ages. Each CDR3 protein gets one entry after TCRdb re-called the 5' RACE reads with MiXCR. The data contain 780,000 or so distinct CDR3 sequences, about 61% of them singletons. Specimen: blood. The receptors originated from a man in his forties in good health. The CDR3 runs from the conserved cysteine through the conserved F or W. Each record gives: J gene, clone size, D gene, V gene, CDR3 protein, CDR3 DNA. A D gene is named only where the DNA matches it firmly. Clone size is given for some rows only: seen once, a few or many times, or a class if the clone is expanded.

>TRBJ2-3|few|TRBD2|TRBV7-2
CASSFGGGADTQYF
TGTGCCAGCAGCTTTGGCGGGGGGGCAGATACGCAGTATTTT
>TRBJ1-3|-|-|TRBV11-1
CASSNSAYSGNTIYF
TGTGCCAGCAGCAACAGCGCCTACTCTGGAAACACCATATATTTT
>TRBJ2-7|-|-|TRBV2
CASSEEATAYEQYF
TGTGCCAGCAGTGAAGAAGCGACAGCCTACGAGCAGTACTTC
>TRBJ2-5|-|TRBD2|TRBV12-3/TRBV12-4
CASSRTSGLQETRYF
TGTGCCAGCAGTCGGACTAGCGGACTACAAGAGACCCGGTACTTC
>TRBJ1-2|many|-|TRBV12-3/TRBV12-4
CASSPAGDAYGYTF
TGTGCCAGCAGCCCTGCAGGGGATGCCTATGGCTACACCTTC
>TRBJ2-3|-|TRBD1|TRBV12-3/TRBV12-4
CASSVDDRGPQYF
TGTGCCAGCAGTGTAGACGACAGGGGCCCGCAGTATTTT
>TRBJ1-1|-|-|TRBV25-1
CASRGQNTEAFF
TGTGCCAGCAGGGGACAGAACACTGAAGCTTTCTTT
>TRBJ1-2|-|-|TRBV12-3/TRBV12-4
CASSFGGGYTF
TGTGCCAGCAGTTTTGGGGGTGGCTACACCTTC
>TRBJ2-4|-|-|TRBV21-1
CASSIETVSTLAKNIQYF
TGTGCCAGCAGCATAGAGACAGTTTCTACTCTAGCCAAAAACATTCAGTACTTC
>TRBJ2-5|-|-|TRBV9
CASSAAIQETQYF
TGTGCCAGCAGCGCCGCGATCCAAGAGACCCAGTACTTC
>TRBJ1-1|-|TRBD1|TRBV7-2
CASSWQGGLETEAFF
TGTGCCAGCAGCTGGCAGGGGGGTTTGGAGACTGAAGCTTTCTTT
>TRBJ2-6|-|TRBD1|TRBV7-9
CASSLAKDRARSGANVLTF
TGTGCCAGCAGCTTAGCGAAGGACAGGGCCCGCTCTGGGGCCAACGTCCTGACTTTC
>TRBJ1-4|-|-|TRBV9
CASSVPGGFNEKLFF
TGTGCCAGCAGCGTACCCGGGGGGTTTAATGAAAAACTGTTTTTT
>TRBJ2-1|-|-|TRBV12-3/TRBV12-4
CASSRDNVRFF
TGTGCCAGCAGTAGGGACAACGTTCGGTTCTTC
>TRBJ1-2|-|-|TRBV9
CASSEGTCGYTF
TGTGCCAGCAGCGAAGGGACTTGTGGCTACACCTTC
>TRBJ2-5|-|-|TRBV4-3
CASSQTNQETQYF
TGCGCCAGCAGCCAGACTAACCAAGAGACCCAGTACTTC
>TRBJ2-1|few|-|TRBV5-1
CASSLHDVSFF
TGCGCCAGCAGCCTTCACGATGTATCGTTCTTC
>TRBJ2-5|few|TRBD1|TRBV28
CASSQRTGRQETQYF
TGTGCCAGCAGTCAACGGACAGGGCGGCAAGAGACCCAGTACTTC
>TRBJ1-5|-|-|TRBV20-1
CSAIDPRKPNQPQHF
TGCAGTGCTATAGACCCACGAAAGCCCAATCAGCCCCAGCATTTT
>TRBJ1-5|-|-|TRBV28
CASSLAGGLQTRHF
TGTGCCAGCAGTTTGGCCGGGGGCCTCCAAACCAGGCATTTT
>TRBJ2-7|once|-|TRBV28
CASSPPLRGSYEQYF
TGTGCCAGCAGCCCCCCGCTTAGGGGGAGTTACGAGCAGTACTTC
>TRBJ2-7|-|-|TRBV20-1
CSARPKQTYEQYF
TGCAGTGCTAGACCCAAGCAGACCTACGAGCAGTACTTC
>TRBJ2-4|-|TRBD1|TRBV19
CASSIGTGTSGNIQYF
TGTGCCAGTAGTATAGGGACAGGCACGTCGGGAAACATTCAGTACTTC
>TRBJ1-4|-|-|TRBV4-1
CASSQVRGTNEKLFF
TGCGCCAGCAGCCAAGTGCGAGGTACTAATGAAAAACTGTTTTTT
>TRBJ2-5|-|TRBD1|TRBV6-5
CASSYLDRGLGETQYF
TGTGCCAGCAGTTACTTGGACAGGGGTCTTGGAGAGACCCAGTACTTC
>TRBJ2-1|-|-|TRBV12-3/TRBV12-4
CASSFKMPPWNEQFF
TGTGCCAGCAGTTTTAAGATGCCCCCTTGGAATGAGCAGTTCTTC
>TRBJ2-3|few|-|TRBV20-1
CSARGHFGDTQYF
TGCAGTGCTAGGGGACATTTCGGTGATACGCAGTATTTT
>TRBJ2-3|few|TRBD2|TRBV7-2
CASSRAGGTDTQYF
TGTGCCAGCAGCAGAGCGGGGGGAACGGATACGCAGTATTTT
>TRBJ2-7|-|-|TRBV6-5
CASSGIVGEQYF
TGTGCCAGCAGCGGGATTGTGGGCGAGCAGTACTTC
>TRBJ2-7|-|-|TRBV21-1
CASSNALQWDNSYEQYF
TGTGCCAGCAGCAATGCCTTACAGTGGGACAACTCCTACGAGCAGTACTTC
>TRBJ2-3|-|TRBD2|TRBV7-2
CASSPPPLAGTQYF
TGTGCCAGCAGCCCCCCTCCCCTAGCGGGTACGCAGTATTTT
>TRBJ2-4|-|-|TRBV7-9
CASSGTGEGDKNIQYF
TGTGCCAGCAGCGGCACGGGAGAGGGAGACAAAAACATTCAGTACTTC
>TRBJ1-5|once|TRBD1|TRBV30
CAWAGTGPNQPQHF
TGTGCCTGGGCTGGGACAGGGCCCAATCAGCCCCAGCATTTT
>TRBJ2-5|-|-|TRBV25-1
CASSEYIQYF
TGTGCCAGCAGTGAATACATCCAGTACTTC
>TRBJ2-3|-|-|TRBV28
CATEGGEHTQYF
TGTGCCACCGAGGGGGGGGAGCATACGCAGTATTTT
>TRBJ2-5|few|-|TRBV28
CASSSVRQETQYF
TGTGCCAGCAGTTCTGTCCGACAAGAGACCCAGTACTTC
>TRBJ2-3|-|TRBD2|TRBV5-5
CASTDPSSGSQYF
TGTGCCAGCACCGACCCATCTAGCGGGAGTCAGTATTTT
>TRBJ1-6|-|-|TRBV5-1
CASSLQDPGRNNYNSPLHF
TGCGCCAGCAGCTTACAAGACCCGGGACGGAATAATTATAATTCACCCCTCCACTTT
>TRBJ1-1|-|TRBD1|TRBV27
CASRQGAFTEAFF
TGTGCCAGTAGACAGGGGGCGTTCACTGAAGCTTTCTTT
>TRBJ2-7|many|TRBD1|TRBV28
CASSRQGLKQYF
TGTGCCAGCAGCCGACAGGGGCTAAAGCAGTACTTC
>TRBJ1-1|-|TRBD1|TRBV5-1
CASSLDQGGRNTEAFF
TGCGCCAGCAGCTTGGATCAGGGGGGGAGGAACACTGAAGCTTTCTTT
>TRBJ2-5|many|-|TRBV29-1
CSVEATGAETQYF
TGCAGCGTTGAAGCCACCGGGGCAGAGACCCAGTACTTC
>TRBJ2-1|few|TRBD2|TRBV9
CASSLTSGRSNEQFF
TGTGCCAGCTCCCTCACTAGCGGGAGGAGCAATGAGCAGTTCTTC
>TRBJ2-3|-|TRBD2|TRBV6-6
CASLRGDSTDTQYF
TGTGCCAGCCTACGGGGGGATAGCACAGATACGCAGTATTTT
>TRBJ1-5|-|-|TRBV15
CATSSRPLEPQHF
TGTGCCACCAGCAGCAGGCCGCTGGAGCCCCAGCATTTT
>TRBJ2-5|few|-|TRBV4-2
CASSQDRSGETQYF
TGTGCCAGCAGCCAAGATAGGTCCGGGGAGACCCAGTACTTC
>TRBJ2-2|-|-|TRBV7-8
CASSLVGALGELFF
TGTGCCAGCAGCTTAGTCGGGGCACTCGGGGAGCTGTTTTTT
>TRBJ2-1|-|TRBD2|TRBV7-3
CASGTLSGLSYNEQFF
TGTGCCAGCGGTACTCTTAGCGGGTTATCCTACAATGAGCAGTTCTTC
>TRBJ2-7|once|TRBD2|TRBV28
CASSPYALAGGPAQYF
TGTGCCAGCAGTCCATATGCACTAGCGGGAGGGCCGGCGCAGTACTTC
>TRBJ2-1|once|TRBD2|TRBV20-1
CSARETTSGSNEQFF
TGCAGTGCTAGGGAGACGACTAGCGGGAGCAATGAGCAGTTCTTC
>TRBJ2-5|-|-|TRBV2
CASSRDQAPRETQYF
TGTGCTAGCAGTAGGGATCAGGCCCCCCGGGAGACCCAGTACTTC
>TRBJ2-7|many|-|TRBV7-3
CATSRGQDTQQYF
TGTGCCACCTCGAGGGGTCAGGATACCCAGCAGTACTTC
>TRBJ2-7|-|TRBD2|TRBV5-1
CASSLVSGSSYNEQYF
TGCGCCAGCAGCTTGGTTAGCGGGAGCTCCTACAATGAGCAGTACTTC
>TRBJ2-1|many|-|TRBV27
CASSLMGLLSNEQFF
TGTGCCAGCAGTTTAATGGGCCTACTCTCGAATGAGCAGTTCTTC
>TRBJ2-6|-|-|TRBV3-1
CASSQEPLANVLTF
TGTGCCAGCAGCCAAGAGCCGTTAGCCAACGTCCTGACTTTC
>TRBJ1-2|-|TRBD1|TRBV3-1
CASTPGGYYGYTF
TGTGCCAGCACTCCAGGGGGATACTATGGCTACACCTTC
>TRBJ2-1|-|-|TRBV9
CASSVGGWDEQFF
TGTGCCAGCAGCGTAGGAGGATGGGATGAGCAGTTCTTC
>TRBJ1-2|many|TRBD1|TRBV7-9
CASSSPRDRGRLGYTF
TGTGCCAGCAGCTCGCCCAGGGACAGGGGGCGCTTAGGCTACACCTTC